The TCR beta chain under discussion was sequenced for a study of CD8+CD57+ T cells in acquired aplastic anemia. Genomic DNA was employed as the template in profiling TCR beta VDJ and CDR3. TCRdb processed the reads anew with MiXCR; each CDR3 protein has one entry. The sample includes 260,000 or so distinct CDR3 sequences, roughly 82% seen only once; the top ten take 35% to 50%. The sequenced patients had an expansion of CD8+CD57+ cells seen by flow cytometry. CDR3 size: 18 residues. The germline CDR1 and CDR2 sequences are SGHVS and FQNEAQ. V was shortened by 0 bases and J by 4 bases, with 22 bases between the two germline ends.

The sequenced sample consisted of sorted CD4+, CD8+, or CD8+CD57+ T cells (not recorded which) from PBMCs. This TCR was sampled from a human donor with aplastic anemia. The J gene is TRBJ2-7, the V gene TRBV7-8, with a weak D call TRBD2 (6 bases). DNA of the CDR3: TGTGCCAGCAGCTTAGCGGGAGGCGCCGATACCCAGCATTACGAGCAGTACGTC. It yields the protein CASSLAGGADTQHYEQYV.